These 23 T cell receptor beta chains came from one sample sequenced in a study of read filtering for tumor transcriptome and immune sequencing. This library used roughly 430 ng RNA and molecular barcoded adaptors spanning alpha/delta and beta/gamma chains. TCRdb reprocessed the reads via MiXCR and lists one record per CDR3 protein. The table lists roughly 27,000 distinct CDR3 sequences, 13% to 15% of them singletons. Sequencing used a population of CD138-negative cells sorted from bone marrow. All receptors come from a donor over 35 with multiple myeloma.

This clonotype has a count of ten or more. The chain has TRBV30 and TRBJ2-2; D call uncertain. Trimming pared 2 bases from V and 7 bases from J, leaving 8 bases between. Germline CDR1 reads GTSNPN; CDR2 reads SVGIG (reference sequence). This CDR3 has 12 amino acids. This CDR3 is CAWSTTGGELFF. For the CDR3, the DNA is TGTGCCTGGAGTACAACCGGCGGGGAGCTGTTTTTT.

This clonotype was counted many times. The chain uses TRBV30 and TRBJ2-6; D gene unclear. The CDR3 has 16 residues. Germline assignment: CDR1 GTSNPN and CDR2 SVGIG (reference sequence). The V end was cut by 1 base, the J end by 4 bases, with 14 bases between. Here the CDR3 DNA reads TGTGCCTGGAGTGAGAACTCCCTGGCCGGGGCCAACGTCCTGACTTTC. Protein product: CAWSENSLAGANVLTF.

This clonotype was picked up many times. The CDR3: CASSLLAGGSTDTQYF. The CDR3, as DNA: TGTGCCAGCAGCCTTCTAGCGGGAGGGTCCACAGATACGCAGTATTTT. V usage is TRBV7-2 and J usage is TRBJ2-3; 12 nucleotides line up with TRBD2. CDR1 is SGHTA and CDR2 is FQGNSA in the germline V gene. V was clipped by 5 bases and J by 2 bases; unmatched bases: 5. The CDR3 is 16 amino acids.

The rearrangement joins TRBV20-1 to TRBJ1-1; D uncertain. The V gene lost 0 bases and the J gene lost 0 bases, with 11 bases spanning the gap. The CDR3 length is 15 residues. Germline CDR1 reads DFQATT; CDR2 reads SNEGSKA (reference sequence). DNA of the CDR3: TGCAGTGCTAGAGATTCGACGGGAATGAACACTGAAGCTTTCTTT. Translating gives CSARDSTGMNTEAFF.

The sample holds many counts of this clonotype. The CDR3 sequence: CATFLPGQGLHTF. The CDR3 bases are TGTGCCACATTCTTGCCGGGACAAGGCCTGCACACCTTC. The chain links TRBV12-3 or TRBV12-4 to TRBJ1-2; a possible D gene is TRBD1 (6 bases). V lost 10 bases and J lost 12, with 24 bases in between. The CDR3 is 13 residues long.

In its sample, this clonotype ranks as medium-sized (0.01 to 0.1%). The CDR3 reads CSARDFAGGKYNEQFF. The DNA of the CDR3 is TGCAGTGCTAGAGACTTCGCGGGAGGAAAATACAATGAGCAGTTCTTC. The chain links TRBV20-1 to TRBJ2-1, with 8 bases that match TRBD2. This CDR3 spans 16 amino acids. Trimming took 0 bases from V and 4 from J; bases not matched to a gene: 8. Per germline, CDR1 DFQATT and CDR2 SNEGSKA (reference sequence).

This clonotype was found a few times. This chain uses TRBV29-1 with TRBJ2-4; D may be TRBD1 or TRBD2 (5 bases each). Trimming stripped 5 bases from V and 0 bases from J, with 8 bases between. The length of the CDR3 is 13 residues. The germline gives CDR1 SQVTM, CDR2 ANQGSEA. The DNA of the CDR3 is TGCAGCGTTATTGGGGGAGCCAAAAACATTCAGTACTTC. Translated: CSVIGGAKNIQYF.

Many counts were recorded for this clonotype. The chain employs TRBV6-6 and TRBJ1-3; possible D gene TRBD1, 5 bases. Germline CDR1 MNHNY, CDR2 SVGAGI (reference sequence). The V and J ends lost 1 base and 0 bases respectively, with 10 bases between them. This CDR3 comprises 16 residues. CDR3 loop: CASSYYMGTSGNTIYF. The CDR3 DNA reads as TGTGCCAGCAGTTACTATATGGGGACCTCTGGAAACACCATATATTTT.

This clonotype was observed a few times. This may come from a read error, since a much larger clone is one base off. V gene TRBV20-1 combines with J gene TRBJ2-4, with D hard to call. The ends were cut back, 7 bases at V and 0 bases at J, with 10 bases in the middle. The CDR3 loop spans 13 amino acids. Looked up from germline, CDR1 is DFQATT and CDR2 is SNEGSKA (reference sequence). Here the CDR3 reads CSGVVLAKNIQYF. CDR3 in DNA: TGCAGTGGAGTGGTGTTAGCCAAAAACATTCAGTACTTC.

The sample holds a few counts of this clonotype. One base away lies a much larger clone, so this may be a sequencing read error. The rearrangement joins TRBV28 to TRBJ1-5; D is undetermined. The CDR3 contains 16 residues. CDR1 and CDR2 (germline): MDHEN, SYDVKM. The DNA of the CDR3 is TGTGCCGGCAGTGAAAGGGCAATTGGTGGACATCAGCCCCAGCATTTT. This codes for CAGSERAIGGHQPQHF.

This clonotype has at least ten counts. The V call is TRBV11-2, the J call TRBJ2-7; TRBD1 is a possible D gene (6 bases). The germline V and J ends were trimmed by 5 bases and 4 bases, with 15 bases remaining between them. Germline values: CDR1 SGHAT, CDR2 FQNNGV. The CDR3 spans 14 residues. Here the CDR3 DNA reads TGTGCCAGCAGCCCTGGGGGCAGTCGGTACGAGCAGTACTTC. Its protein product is CASSPGGSRYEQYF. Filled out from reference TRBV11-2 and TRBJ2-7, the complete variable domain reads EAGVAQSPRYKIIEKRQSVAFWCNPISGHATLYWYQQILGQGPKLLIQFQNNGVVDDSQLPKDRFSAERLKGVDSTLKIQPAKLEDSAVYLCASSPGGSRYEQYFGPGTRLTVT.

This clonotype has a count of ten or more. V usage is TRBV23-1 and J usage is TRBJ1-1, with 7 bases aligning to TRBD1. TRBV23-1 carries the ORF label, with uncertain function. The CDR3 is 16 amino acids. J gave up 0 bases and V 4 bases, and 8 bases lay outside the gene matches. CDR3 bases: TGCGCCAGCAGTCGGGACAGCAAGTACCTGAACACTGAAGCTTTCTTT. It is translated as CASSRDSKYLNTEAFF.

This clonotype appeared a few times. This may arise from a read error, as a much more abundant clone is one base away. The chain's CDR3 is CASTPGFNEGLFF. DNA for the CDR3: TGTGCCAGCACTCCGGGGTTTAATGAAGGACTGTTTTTT. V is TRBV25-1 and J is TRBJ1-4; D is unclear. This CDR3 is built from 13 residues. CDR1 and CDR2 (germline): MGHDK, SYGVNS. V lost 7 bases and J lost 13, with 19 bases in between.

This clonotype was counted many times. The CDR3 here is CSAEEGAGGPNEQFF. The CDR3 DNA is TGCAGTGCTGAAGAGGGAGCGGGAGGGCCGAATGAGCAGTTCTTC. The J gene is TRBJ2-1, the V gene TRBV20-1; 10 bases are shared with TRBD2. From germline, CDR1 is DFQATT and CDR2 SNEGSKA (reference sequence). The CDR3 is made up of 15 amino acids. The V and J ends lost 5 bases and 7 bases, in that order; junction bases with no gene match: 11.

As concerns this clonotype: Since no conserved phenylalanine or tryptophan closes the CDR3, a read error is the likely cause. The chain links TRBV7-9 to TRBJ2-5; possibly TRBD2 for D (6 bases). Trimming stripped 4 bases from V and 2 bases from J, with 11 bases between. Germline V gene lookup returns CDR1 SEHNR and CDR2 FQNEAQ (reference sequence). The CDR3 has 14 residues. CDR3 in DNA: TGTGCCAGCAGCTGGTCGGACTATCAAGAGACCCAGTACTGC. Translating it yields CASSWSDYQETQYC.

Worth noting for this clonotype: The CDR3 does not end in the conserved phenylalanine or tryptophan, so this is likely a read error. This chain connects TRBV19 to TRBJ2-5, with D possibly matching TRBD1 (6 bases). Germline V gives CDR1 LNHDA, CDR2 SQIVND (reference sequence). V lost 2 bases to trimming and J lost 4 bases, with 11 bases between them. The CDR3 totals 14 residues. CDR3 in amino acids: CASSIWGRPETQYL. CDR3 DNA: TGTGCCAGTAGTATATGGGGGCGCCCAGAGACCCAGTACCTC.

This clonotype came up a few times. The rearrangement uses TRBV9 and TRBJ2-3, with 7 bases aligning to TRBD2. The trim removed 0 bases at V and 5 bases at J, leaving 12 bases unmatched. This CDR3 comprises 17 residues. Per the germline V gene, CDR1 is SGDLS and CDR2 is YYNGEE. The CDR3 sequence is CASSVATRAGAGDTQYF. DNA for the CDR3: TGTGCCAGCAGCGTAGCTACAAGGGCGGGAGCTGGAGATACGCAGTATTTT.

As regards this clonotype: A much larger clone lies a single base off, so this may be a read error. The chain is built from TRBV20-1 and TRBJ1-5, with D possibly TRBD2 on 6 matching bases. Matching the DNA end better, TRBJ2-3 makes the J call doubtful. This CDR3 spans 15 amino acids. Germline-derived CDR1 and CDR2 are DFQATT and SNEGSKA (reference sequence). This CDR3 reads CSARHVRGYNQPQYF. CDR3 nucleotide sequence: TGCAGTGCTAGACACGTTCGGGGGTACAATCAGCCCCAGTATTTT.

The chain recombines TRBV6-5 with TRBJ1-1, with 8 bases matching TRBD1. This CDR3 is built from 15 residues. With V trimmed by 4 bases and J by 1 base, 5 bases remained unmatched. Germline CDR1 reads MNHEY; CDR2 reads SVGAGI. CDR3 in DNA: TGTGCCAGCAGTTTCGGGACAGGTCAGAACACTGAAGCTTTCTTT. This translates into CASSFGTGQNTEAFF.

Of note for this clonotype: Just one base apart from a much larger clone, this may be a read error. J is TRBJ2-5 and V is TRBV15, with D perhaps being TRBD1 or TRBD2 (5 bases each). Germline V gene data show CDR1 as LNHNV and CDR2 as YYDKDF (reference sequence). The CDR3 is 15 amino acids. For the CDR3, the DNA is TGTGCCACCAGCAGAGAGGGACGGGCCCAGGAGACCCGGTACTTC. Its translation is CATSREGRAQETRYF.

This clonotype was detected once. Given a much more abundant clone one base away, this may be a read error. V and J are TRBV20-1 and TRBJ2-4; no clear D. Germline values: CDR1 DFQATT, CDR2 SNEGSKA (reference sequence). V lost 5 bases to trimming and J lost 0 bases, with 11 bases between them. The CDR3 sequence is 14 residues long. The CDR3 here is CSAGVALAKNIQYF. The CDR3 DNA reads TGCAGTGCTGGTGTCGCCTTAGCCAAAAACATTCAGTACTTC.

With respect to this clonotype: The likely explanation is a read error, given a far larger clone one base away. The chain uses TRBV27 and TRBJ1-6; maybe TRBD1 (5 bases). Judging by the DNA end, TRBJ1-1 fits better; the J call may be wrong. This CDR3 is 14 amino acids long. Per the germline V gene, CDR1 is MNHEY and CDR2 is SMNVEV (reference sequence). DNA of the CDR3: TGTGTCAGCAGTTTATCATACCGGGGCGGTGAAGCTTTCTTT. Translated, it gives CVSSLSYRGGEAFF.

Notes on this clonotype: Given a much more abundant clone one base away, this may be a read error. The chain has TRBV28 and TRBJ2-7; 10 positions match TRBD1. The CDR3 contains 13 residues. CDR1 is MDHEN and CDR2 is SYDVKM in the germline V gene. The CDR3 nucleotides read TGTGCCGGATCGCGGGACAGGGGCTACGGGCAGTACTTC. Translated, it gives CAGSRDRGYGQYF.